This TCR beta chain was sequenced during a study of blood T cell repertoires in COVID-19. Looking at the study overall: PBMCs, B-cell-depleted T cells, or T cells provided the cDNA or gDNA that made up the material.

The CDR3 contains 13 residues. V was cut by 10 bases and J by 0 bases, with 12 bases left in between. Germline V gives CDR1 MDHEN, CDR2 SYDVKM. Authors' analysis steps: It was from reference gene primer amplification that nucleated cell counts were estimated. The data were produced by immunoSEQ multiplex PCR, yet TCRdb's version contains in-frame clones alone and is incomplete. V, J and clone size are taken as reported in that table, and D and trimming were inferred from the DNA itself. This table holds about 160,000 clones, roughly 85% found once. Sequencing was carried out using PBMCs or T cells enriched from blood (not recorded which). The chain couples TRBV28 to TRBJ1-1; D is ambiguous. The receptor was isolated from a woman between 50 and 59 years old who had recovered from COVID-19. The chain's CDR3 is CATYGLLNTEAFF. CDR3 sequence (DNA): TGTGCCACCTACGGACTGCTGAACACTGAAGCTTTCTTT.